The TCR beta chain under discussion was sequenced for a study of shared clonotypes between healthy human individuals. Clones were sequenced by immunoSEQ multiplex PCR, and TCRdb holds only the in-frame ones, with some missing. The sample includes 850,000 to 1,100,000 clones, 60% to 85% of them seen just once. As concerns this clone: The target antigen is unknown.

Study findings and constraints: An expected dependence of interdonor clonotype sharing on sequencing depth was noted. Around 5% was the fraction of naive CD4 clonotypes found shared across four donors.

V lost 4 bases to trimming and J lost 4 bases; unmatched junction nucleotides: 6. The CDR3 consists of 14 residues. CDR1 and CDR2 from the germline V gene are SGHRS and YFSETQ. Sequenced: memory CD4+ T cells from PBMCs. Subset here: CD45RA-negative fraction. This chain uses TRBV5-1 with TRBJ2-7, with 9 bases lining up with TRBD1. This TCR was recovered from a young man in good health. Some clones in this sample may be carry-over from other donors' samples. DNA for the CDR3: TGCGCCAGCAGCACCGGGGACAGGGTGTACGAGCAGTACTTC. This codes for CASSTGDRVYEQYF.